Below, one T cell receptor beta chain is given with its context. Per the original methods: Amplification with reference gene primers provided the estimates of nucleated cell counts. Clones were read by immunoSEQ multiplex PCR, and TCRdb kept only the in-frame ones, dropping some. The V and J calls and the clone size are those of that table, but D and trimming were determined from the DNA. The profile shows a few hundred thousand clones, 85% of them singletons. The participants were between roughly 18 and 89 years old and came from roughly 24 US areas. Recovered status applied to Cohort 3 donors who had two consecutive negative PCRs. It also applied to those with clearance or with symptom resolution. V was clipped by 2 bases and J by 5 bases; unmatched bases: 5. The germline V gene has CDR1 MDHEN and CDR2 SYDVKM. The CDR3 sequence is 16 residues long. The sample originates from a study of blood T cell repertoires in COVID-19. The overall study: In each case, the material was cDNA or gDNA derived from T cells, B-cell-depleted T cells, or PBMCs.

This receptor was identified in a man aged 35 to 55 who had recovered from COVID-19. The specimen was PBMCs or T cells enriched from blood (not recorded which). The chain has TRBV28 and TRBJ2-2, with 10 nucleotides matching TRBD1. CDR3 sequence (DNA): TGTGCCAGCAGTTTACAGGGACAGGGGAGGACCGGGGAGCTGTTTTTT. It encodes CASSLQGQGRTGELFF.